These T cell receptor beta chains were read from a single sample in a study of identical twins. TCRdb re-called the 5' RACE reads through MiXCR, storing one row per CDR3 protein. The top ten hold 1.5% to 2.5% of the sample, which has about 220,000 distinct CDR3 sequences, around 8% seen once. The same sample was also studied in work on yellow fever vaccine responses in identical twins.

Sequences were obtained from memory (CD45RO+) T cells sorted from blood. All receptors come from a woman aged 18-29 years in good health. Each CDR3 is given with its conserved first and last residue. D genes are given only for firm matches. Only part of the rows carry a size: once, few, many, or a class if the clone is expanded.

J gene	D gene	clone size	V gene	CDR3 protein	CDR3 DNA
TRBJ2-1	.	.	TRBV20-1	CSARDPGGSSYNEQFF	TGCAGTGCTAGAGATCCTGGGGGAAGCTCCTACAATGAGCAGTTCTTC
TRBJ2-1	.	.	TRBV6-5	CASHFRCQVQFF	TGTGCCAGCCACTTCCGCTGTCAAGTCCAGTTCTTC
TRBJ1-3	.	many	TRBV7-9	CASSERQYGNTIYF	TGTGCCAGCAGCGAGCGACAGTATGGAAACACCATATATTTT
TRBJ2-1	.	many	TRBV12-3/TRBV12-4	CASSVPGNNEQFF	TGTGCCAGCAGTGTGCCGGGGAACAATGAGCAGTTCTTC
TRBJ1-5	.	few	TRBV7-8	CASSLASPAGNQPQHF	TGTGCCAGCAGCTTAGCCTCCCCGGCAGGGAATCAGCCCCAGCATTTT
TRBJ2-7	TRBD2	many	TRBV6-2/TRBV6-3	CASSTGLASHEQYF	TGTGCCAGCAGTACGGGACTAGCGTCCCACGAGCAGTACTTC
TRBJ2-2	TRBD1	few	TRBV12-3/TRBV12-4	CASRWDSGGTGELFF	TGTGCCAGCAGGTGGGACAGTGGGGGCACCGGGGAGCTGTTTTTT
TRBJ2-1	TRBD2	.	TRBV7-8	CASSLRGGGGHNEQFF	TGTGCCAGCAGCCTACGTGGGGGGGGAGGACACAATGAGCAGTTCTTC
TRBJ2-5	TRBD2	few	TRBV5-1	CASSLGRLAGGVLETQYF	TGCGCCAGCAGCTTGGGGCGACTAGCGGGAGGGGTCTTGGAGACCCAGTACTTC
TRBJ1-2	.	few	TRBV28	CASSWGFGYTF	TGTGCCAGCAGTTGGGGGTTCGGCTACACCTTC
TRBJ1-1	.	.	TRBV28	CASTGTYGGNTEAFF	TGTGCCAGCACCGGGACCTACGGCGGGAACACTGAAGCTTTCTTT
TRBJ2-7	TRBD2	many	TRBV6-1	CASLGGGSNEQYF	TGTGCCTCCCTAGGTGGCGGGAGTAATGAGCAGTACTTC
TRBJ2-5	TRBD2	many	TRBV20-1	CSARRLAGELETQYF	TGCAGTGCTAGGCGACTAGCGGGGGAATTGGAGACCCAGTACTTC
TRBJ2-4	.	many	TRBV4-2	CASSPPGLAKNIQYF	TGTGCCAGCAGCCCCCCGGGGCTAGCCAAAAACATTCAGTACTTC
TRBJ2-3	TRBD2	.	TRBV6-2/TRBV6-3	CASSHSLSGRTTDTQYF	TGTGCCAGCAGTCACTCCCTTAGCGGGAGAACGACAGATACGCAGTATTTT
TRBJ2-7	.	.	TRBV2	CASSESSVDSFYEQYF	TGTGCCAGCAGTGAAAGTTCCGTTGACAGTTTCTACGAGCAGTACTTC
TRBJ2-3	TRBD2	many	TRBV20-1	CSAPSSGGASDTQYF	TGCAGTGCCCCCTCTAGCGGGGGGGCATCTGATACGCAGTATTTT
TRBJ2-5	TRBD1	many	TRBV7-2	CASSFDRGKETQYF	TGTGCCAGCAGCTTCGACAGGGGGAAAGAGACCCAGTACTTC
TRBJ2-3	TRBD2	.	TRBV7-9	CASSLSFGGSTDTQYF	TGTGCCAGCAGCTTATCTTTCGGGGGGAGCACAGATACGCAGTATTTT
TRBJ2-3	TRBD2	few	TRBV4-3	CASSQVSGRAAADTQYF	TGCGCCAGCAGCCAAGTTAGCGGGAGGGCGGCGGCAGATACGCAGTATTTT
TRBJ2-7	.	many	TRBV28	CASSLGYGRSYEQYF	TGTGCCAGCAGCTTGGGGTATGGGCGGTCCTACGAGCAGTACTTC
TRBJ2-6	.	few	TRBV10-3	CAISGESGANVLTF	TGTGCCATCAGTGGGGAGTCAGGGGCCAACGTCCTGACTTTC
TRBJ2-5	TRBD1	many	TRBV29-1	CSSGSRLMGQGLETQYF	TGCAGCTCGGGGAGTCGCTTGATGGGACAGGGGTTAGAGACCCAGTACTTC
TRBJ1-5	.	few	TRBV2	CASSAVVPNQPQHF	TGTGCCAGCAGTGCCGTGGTACCCAATCAGCCCCAGCATTTT
TRBJ1-6	.	.	TRBV7-9	CASSLGSNSPLHF	TGTGCCAGCAGCTTGGGCAGCAATTCACCCCTCCACTTT
TRBJ2-7	TRBD1	many	TRBV10-3	CAISPGTGMAEQYF	TGTGCCATCAGTCCGGGGACAGGGATGGCCGAGCAGTACTTC
TRBJ2-1	.	many	TRBV3-1	CASSQVKGEQFF	TGTGCCAGCAGCCAAGTTAAGGGGGAGCAGTTCTTC
TRBJ2-1	.	many	TRBV4-2	CASSQGEVGNNEQFF	TGTGCCAGCAGCCAAGGGGAGGTAGGGAACAATGAGCAGTTCTTC
TRBJ2-1	.	many	TRBV5-1	CASSATMSSYNEQFF	TGCGCCAGCAGCGCTACCATGAGCTCCTACAATGAGCAGTTCTTC
TRBJ1-5	.	few	TRBV20-1	CSASLNREGRSNQPQHF	TGCAGTGCTAGCTTGAACAGGGAAGGGAGAAGCAATCAGCCCCAGCATTTT
TRBJ2-1	.	few	TRBV7-9	CASSLVLARNNEQFF	TGTGCCAGCAGCTTAGTACTGGCCCGGAACAATGAGCAGTTCTTC
TRBJ2-4	.	many	TRBV5-1	CASSQGGGRNIQYF	TGCGCCAGCAGCCAAGGGGGGGGCCGCAACATTCAGTACTTC
TRBJ1-1	.	many	TRBV5-1	CASSLDGGGTEAFF	TGCGCCAGCAGCTTGGATGGGGGTGGCACTGAAGCTTTCTTT
TRBJ1-5	TRBD1	few	TRBV2	CASSNRGRQPQHF	TGTGCCAGCAGTAACAGGGGACGGCAGCCCCAGCATTTT
TRBJ2-7	TRBD1	many	TRBV20-1	CSARSGGQAYEQYF	TGCAGTGCTAGGAGTGGGGGACAGGCCTACGAGCAGTACTTC
TRBJ1-1	.	many	TRBV20-1	CSARGEFVKTEAFF	TGCAGTGCTAGAGGGGAGTTCGTCAAAACTGAAGCTTTCTTT
TRBJ2-3	TRBD2	.	TRBV12-3/TRBV12-4	CASSLGTRADTQYF	TGTGCCAGCAGTTTAGGGACTAGGGCAGATACGCAGTATTTT
TRBJ1-5	TRBD1	few	TRBV6-5	CASSYLGTGNSQPQHF	TGTGCCAGCAGTTACTTAGGGACAGGGAATAGTCAGCCCCAGCATTTT
TRBJ2-5	.	.	TRBV9	CASSVESGGHQETQYF	TGTGCCAGCAGCGTAGAGTCGGGGGGCCACCAAGAGACCCAGTACTTC
TRBJ1-2	TRBD1	few	TRBV5-1	CASSPGQGPYGYTF	TGCGCCAGCAGCCCGGGACAGGGGCCCTATGGCTACACCTTC
TRBJ2-2	TRBD1	few	TRBV14	CASSQAGRGRGGELFF	TGTGCCAGCAGCCAAGCGGGCAGGGGGCGCGGCGGGGAGCTGTTTTTT
TRBJ2-7	TRBD1	many	TRBV11-2	CASRDRDKLSYEQYF	TGTGCCAGCCGGGACAGGGATAAGCTGTCCTACGAGCAGTACTTC
TRBJ1-1	TRBD1	many	TRBV14	CASSQASQGARTEAFF	TGTGCCAGCAGCCAAGCCTCGCAGGGGGCGCGGACTGAAGCTTTCTTT
TRBJ2-5	TRBD2	.	TRBV6-1	CASAPGLAGSRETQYF	TGTGCCAGCGCTCCCGGGCTAGCGGGGTCGCGAGAGACCCAGTACTTC
TRBJ2-7	TRBD2	few	TRBV12-3/TRBV12-4	CASATSGGSEQYF	TGTGCCAGCGCTACTAGCGGGGGGTCCGAGCAGTACTTC
TRBJ1-5	TRBD1	few	TRBV7-2	CASSLDGRGFNQPQHF	TGTGCCAGCAGCTTAGATGGCAGGGGGTTCAATCAGCCCCAGCATTTT
TRBJ1-2	TRBD1	many	TRBV29-1	CSVDGQGNGYTF	TGCAGCGTTGATGGACAGGGGAATGGCTACACCTTC
TRBJ2-1	TRBD2	many	TRBV5-1	CASSTTISGSSYNEQFF	TGCGCCAGCAGTACCACTATTAGCGGGAGCTCCTACAATGAGCAGTTCTTC
TRBJ2-7	TRBD1	few	TRBV10-3	CAISESGQSSYEQYF	TGTGCCATCAGTGAGTCGGGACAGAGCTCCTACGAGCAGTACTTC
TRBJ2-2	.	many	TRBV5-1	CASSLDTGTGELFF	TGCGCCAGCAGCTTGGACACAGGGACCGGGGAGCTGTTTTTT
TRBJ2-7	.	.	TRBV29-1	CSVDKGYEQYF	TGCAGCGTTGATAAGGGGTACGAGCAGTACTTC
TRBJ1-1	.	few	TRBV2	CASELRNTEAFF	TGTGCCAGCGAACTACGGAACACTGAAGCTTTCTTT
TRBJ2-7	TRBD2	many	TRBV7-2	CASSPTGLARNEQYF	TGTGCCAGCAGCCCGACGGGACTAGCGAGGAACGAGCAGTACTTC
TRBJ2-7	TRBD2	many	TRBV7-9	CASSLFSGGEQYF	TGTGCCAGCAGCTTATTCTCGGGGGGCGAGCAGTACTTC
TRBJ2-5	.	.	TRBV30	CAYSLRGKEETQYF	TGTGCCTATTCCCTTCGGGGGAAAGAAGAGACCCAGTACTTC